The source of this TCR beta chain is a study of T cells in Graves' hyperthyroidism and ophthalmopathy. With V trimmed by 6 bases and J by 8 bases, 16 bases remained unmatched. Germline CDR1 is DFQATT and CDR2 is SNEGSKA (reference sequence). The CDR3 extends over 16 amino acids. Findings and limits, study-wide: Within blood appeared most thyroid clonotypes that had expanded above 0.001.

As to this clonotype: What it recognizes is unknown.

Patients showing uncontrolled infection, other autoimmune disease, pregnancy or lactation were ineligible. The sample, blood from the first hyperthyroidism diagnosis, precedes any ophthalmopathy symptoms. TCR beta CDR3 sequences were amplified from RNA transcripts. The TCR CDR3 was amplified in a first-round RT-PCR using the HTBI primer set. TCRdb ran MiXCR on the multiplex PCR reads and lists one entry per CDR3 protein. The table includes under 750,000 distinct CDR3 sequences, 15% to 20% detected once. The rearrangement links TRBV20-1 to TRBJ1-4; 9 bases align to TRBD1. Sample: blood. The receptor was isolated from a woman in her forties or fifties with Graves' hyperthyroidism that later progressed to Graves' ophthalmopathy. CDR3 amino acids: CSAESPAGQGGEKLFF. CDR3 bases: TGCAGTGCCGAATCACCGGCGGGACAGGGTGGCGAAAAACTGTTTTTT.